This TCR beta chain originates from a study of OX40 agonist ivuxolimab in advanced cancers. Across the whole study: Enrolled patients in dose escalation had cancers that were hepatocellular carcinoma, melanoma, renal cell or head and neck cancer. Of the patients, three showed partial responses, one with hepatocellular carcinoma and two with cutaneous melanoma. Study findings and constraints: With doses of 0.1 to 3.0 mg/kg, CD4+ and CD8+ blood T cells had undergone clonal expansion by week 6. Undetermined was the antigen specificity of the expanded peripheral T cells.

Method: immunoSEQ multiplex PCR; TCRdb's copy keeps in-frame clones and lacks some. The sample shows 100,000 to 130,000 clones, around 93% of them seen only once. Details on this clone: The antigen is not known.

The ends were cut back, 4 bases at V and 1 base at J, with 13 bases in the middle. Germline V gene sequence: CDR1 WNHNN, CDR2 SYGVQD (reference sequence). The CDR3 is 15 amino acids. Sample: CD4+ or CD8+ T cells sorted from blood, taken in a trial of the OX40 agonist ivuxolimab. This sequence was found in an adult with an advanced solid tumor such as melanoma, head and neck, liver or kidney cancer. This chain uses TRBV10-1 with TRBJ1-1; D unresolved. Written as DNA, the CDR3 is TGCGCCAGCAGTGGTATGCGGGGTGCGAACACTGAAGCTTTCTTT. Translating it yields CASSGMRGANTEAFF.